This T cell receptor beta chain was found in a study of lymphopenia after photon versus proton radiotherapy. Study-level points and caveats: After the lymphocyte nadir, photon-treated repertoires showed oligoclonal expansion, especially of CD8+ Temra cells. Only patients who died were analyzed for survival; proton advantage is unproven. Relative stability marked proton patients; photon patients lost diversity and naive cells.

For this clone: Its specificity is unknown.

The germline V gene has CDR1 MNHNS and CDR2 SASEGT. Between the trimmed V and J ends, which lost 8 bases and 3 bases, there was a span of 8 bases. The CDR3 consists of 11 residues. Using immunoSEQ multiplex PCR, the repertoire was profiled, and TCRdb retains in-frame clones only, with some absent. The table includes 29,000 or so clones, roughly 90% detected once. The rearrangement joins TRBV6-1 to TRBJ2-7; TRBD1 might be the D (6 bases). The clonotype originates from a woman aged 60-75 years with cholangiocarcinoma. Some clones in this sample may be carry-over from other donors' samples. Specimen: peripheral blood, collected from a patient treated with proton-based radiotherapy. CDR3 region: CASGRGYEQYF. CDR3 DNA sequence: TGTGCCAGCGGCAGGGGCTACGAGCAGTACTTC.